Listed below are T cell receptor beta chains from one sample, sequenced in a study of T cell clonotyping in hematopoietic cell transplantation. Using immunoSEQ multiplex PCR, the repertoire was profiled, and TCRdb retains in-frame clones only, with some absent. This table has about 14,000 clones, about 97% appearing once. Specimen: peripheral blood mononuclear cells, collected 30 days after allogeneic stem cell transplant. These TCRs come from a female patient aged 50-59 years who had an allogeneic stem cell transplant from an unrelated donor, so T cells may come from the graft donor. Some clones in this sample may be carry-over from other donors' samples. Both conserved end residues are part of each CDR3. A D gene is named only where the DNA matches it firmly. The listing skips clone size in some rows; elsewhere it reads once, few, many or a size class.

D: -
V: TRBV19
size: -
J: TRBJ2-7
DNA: TGTGCCACCTACGACCACAGGGACGAGCAGTACTTC
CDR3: CATYDHRDEQYF

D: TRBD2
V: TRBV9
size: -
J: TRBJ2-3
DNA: TGTGCCAGCAGCGTCGGGGGGACAGATACGCAGTATTTT
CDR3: CASSVGGTDTQYF

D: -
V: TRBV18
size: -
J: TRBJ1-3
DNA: TGTGCCAGCTCACCAGGGGCCTCTGGAAACACCATATATTTT
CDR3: CASSPGASGNTIYF

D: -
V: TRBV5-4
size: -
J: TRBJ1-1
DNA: TGTGCCAGCAGCTTGGGATTGAACACTGAAGCTTTCTTT
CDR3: CASSLGLNTEAFF

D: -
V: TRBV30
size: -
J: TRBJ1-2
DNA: TGTGCCTGGAGTGTAGGATGGGGGACTGGGTATGGCTACACCTTC
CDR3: CAWSVGWGTGYGYTF

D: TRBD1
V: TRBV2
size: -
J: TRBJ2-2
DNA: TGTGCCAGCCGGACAGGGTCCGGGGAGCTGTTTTTT
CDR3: CASRTGSGELFF

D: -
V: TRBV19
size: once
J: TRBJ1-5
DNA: TGTGCCAGTAGTATAGGTATAGGCAGTAGCAATCAGCCCCAGCATTTT
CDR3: CASSIGIGSSNQPQHF

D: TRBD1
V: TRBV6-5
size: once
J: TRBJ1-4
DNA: TGTGCCAGCAGTTACCTCGGGACAGGGGGTGGAAAACTGTTTTTT
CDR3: CASSYLGTGGGKLFF

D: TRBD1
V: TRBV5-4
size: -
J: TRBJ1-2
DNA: TGTGCCAGCAGCGGACAGGGGCCTTATGGCTACACCTTC
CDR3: CASSGQGPYGYTF

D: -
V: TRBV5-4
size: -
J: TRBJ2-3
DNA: TGTGCCAGCTTGGGTGGCCCCTACTCTTCAGATACGCAGTATTTT
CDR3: CASLGGPYSSDTQYF

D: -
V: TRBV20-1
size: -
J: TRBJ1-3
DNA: TGCAGTGCCAGGGGAAACACCATATATTTT
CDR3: CSARGNTIYF

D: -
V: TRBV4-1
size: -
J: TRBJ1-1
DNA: TGCGCCAGCAGCCAAGATGGGGCCTACACTGAAGCTTTCTTT
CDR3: CASSQDGAYTEAFF

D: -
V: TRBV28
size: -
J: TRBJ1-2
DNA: TGTGCCAGCATCCAGGGTTTAGACTATGGCTACACCTTC
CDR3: CASIQGLDYGYTF

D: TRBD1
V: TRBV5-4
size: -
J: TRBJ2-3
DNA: TGTGCCAGCAGCCCGTGGACAGGGGGCCGGGATACGCAGTATTTT
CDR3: CASSPWTGGRDTQYF

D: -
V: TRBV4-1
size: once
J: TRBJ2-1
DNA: TGCGCCAGCAGCCAAGTAGGACGTGGGGGGCCTAGTGAGCAGTTCTTC
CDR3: CASSQVGRGGPSEQFF

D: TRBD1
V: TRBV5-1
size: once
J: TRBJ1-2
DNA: TGCGCCAGCACTAGAACAGGGGGCGGCTATGGCTACACCTTC
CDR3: CASTRTGGGYGYTF

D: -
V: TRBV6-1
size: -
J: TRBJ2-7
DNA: TGTGCCAGCAGTGAAGCGCAGGGAGGGGGCTACGAGCAGTACTTC
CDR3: CASSEAQGGGYEQYF

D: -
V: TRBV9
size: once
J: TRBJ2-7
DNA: TGTGCCAGCAGCGTCTCGGGCAGGGGCAACGAGCAGTACTTC
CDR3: CASSVSGRGNEQYF

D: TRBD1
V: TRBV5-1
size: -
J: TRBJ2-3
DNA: TGCGCCAGCAGAGTACAGGGGGCCTCAGATACGCAGTATTTT
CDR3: CASRVQGASDTQYF

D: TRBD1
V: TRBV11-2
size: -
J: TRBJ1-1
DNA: TGTGCCAGCAGCCAAGGGACAGCCACTGAAGCTTTCTTT
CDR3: CASSQGTATEAFF

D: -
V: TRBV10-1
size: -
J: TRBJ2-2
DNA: TGCGCCAGCAGTGTCGACGGGACGAACACCGGGGAGCTGTTTTTT
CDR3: CASSVDGTNTGELFF

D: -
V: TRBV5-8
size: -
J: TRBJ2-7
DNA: TGTGCCAGCAGCTTTTCGACCGCTTACGAGCAGTACTTC
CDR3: CASSFSTAYEQYF

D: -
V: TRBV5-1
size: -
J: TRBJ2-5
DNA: TGCGCCAGCCAATTTGGGGGAAGGGGAGAGACCCAGTACTTC
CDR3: CASQFGGRGETQYF

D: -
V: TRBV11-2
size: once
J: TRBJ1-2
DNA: TGTGCCAGCAGCCCCGGTGGGTACTATGGCTACACCTTC
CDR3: CASSPGGYYGYTF

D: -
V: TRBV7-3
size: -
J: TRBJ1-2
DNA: TGTGCCAGCAGCTCCGAAGGGGGAGGCTACACCTTC
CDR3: CASSSEGGGYTF

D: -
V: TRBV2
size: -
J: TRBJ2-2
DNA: TGTGCCAGCAGTGAGGTGCAAAGGCGCACCGGGGAGCTGTTTTTT
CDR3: CASSEVQRRTGELFF

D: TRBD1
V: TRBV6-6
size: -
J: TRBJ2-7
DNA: TGTGCCAGCAGTTACTCGGGACAGGCTCCCGAGCAGTACTTC
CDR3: CASSYSGQAPEQYF

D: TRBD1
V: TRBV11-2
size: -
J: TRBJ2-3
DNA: TGTGCCAGCAGGCGGACAGGGAGGAGAACAGATACGCAGTATTTT
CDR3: CASRRTGRRTDTQYF

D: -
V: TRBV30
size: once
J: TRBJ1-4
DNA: TGTGCCTGGAGGGTTCCAGGAGGTAGACTGTTTTTT
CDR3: CAWRVPGGRLFF

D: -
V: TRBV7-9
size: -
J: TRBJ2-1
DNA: TGTGCCAGCAGCCCGGCGGGCCTGGCGCAGTTCTTC
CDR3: CASSPAGLAQFF

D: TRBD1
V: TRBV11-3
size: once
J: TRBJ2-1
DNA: TGTGCCAGCAGCTTAGGTTGGGTGGCAGGGGGCGCGCACAATGAGCAGTTCTTC
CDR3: CASSLGWVAGGAHNEQFF

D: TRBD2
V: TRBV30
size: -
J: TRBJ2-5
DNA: TGTGCCTGGAGTGTACGTAGCGGGGGGGCCGGGGAGACCCAGTACTTC
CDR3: CAWSVRSGGAGETQYF

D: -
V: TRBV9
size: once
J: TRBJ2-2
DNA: TGTGCCAGCAGTCAGGGGGGCACCGGGGAGCTGTTTTTT
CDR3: CASSQGGTGELFF

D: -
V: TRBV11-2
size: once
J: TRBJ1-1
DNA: TGTGCCAGCAGCTTAAAAGACACTTTGAACACTGAAGCTTTCTTT
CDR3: CASSLKDTLNTEAFF

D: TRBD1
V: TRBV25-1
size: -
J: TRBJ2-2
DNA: TGTGCCAGCAGACGACAGGGGGGAAACACCGGGGAGCTGTTTTTT
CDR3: CASRRQGGNTGELFF

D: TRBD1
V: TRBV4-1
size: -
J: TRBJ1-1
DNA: TGCGCCAGCAGCCAAGTAGGCCAGGGGGCGTTGAACACTGAAGCTTTCTTT
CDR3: CASSQVGQGALNTEAFF

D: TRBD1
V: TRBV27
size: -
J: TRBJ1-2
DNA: TGTGCCAGCAGTTTAGTAGAGGGGGCGGATGGCTACACCTTC
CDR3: CASSLVEGADGYTF

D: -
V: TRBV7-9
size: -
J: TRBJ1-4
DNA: TGTGCCAGCAGCCTACGGACGGCTAATGAAAAACTGTTTTTT
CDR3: CASSLRTANEKLFF

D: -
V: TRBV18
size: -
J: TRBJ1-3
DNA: TGTGCCAGCTCATCTCGGACATCGGGAAACACCATATATTTT
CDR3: CASSSRTSGNTIYF

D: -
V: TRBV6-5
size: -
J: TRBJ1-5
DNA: TGTGCCAGCCTATTCCCGAAGCAGGCTAATCAGCCCCAGCATTTT
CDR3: CASLFPKQANQPQHF

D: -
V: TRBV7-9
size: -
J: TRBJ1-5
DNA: TGTGCCAGCAGCTTAGGGGGGCTCAATCAGCCCCAGCATTTT
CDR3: CASSLGGLNQPQHF

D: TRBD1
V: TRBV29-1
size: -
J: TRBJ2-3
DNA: TGCAGCGTTGAGATGACAGGGCTAACAGATACGCAGTATTTT
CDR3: CSVEMTGLTDTQYF

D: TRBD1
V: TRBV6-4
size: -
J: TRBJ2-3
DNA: TGTGCCAGCAGTCGACAGGGGATAACAGATACGCAGTATTTT
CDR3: CASSRQGITDTQYF

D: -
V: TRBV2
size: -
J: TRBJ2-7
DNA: TGTGCCAGCAGAGGACGGAAGGGCCGTACCTCCTACGAGCAGTACTTC
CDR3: CASRGRKGRTSYEQYF

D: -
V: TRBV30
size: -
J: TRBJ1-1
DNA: TGTGCCTGGAGGCAGGGGATTTGGCTCGGTGAAGCTTTCTTT
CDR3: CAWRQGIWLGEAFF

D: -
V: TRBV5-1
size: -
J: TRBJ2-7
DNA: TGCGCCAGCACCCCACGAAACAAGGACTCTCTTAGAGACACTTACGAGCAGTACTTC
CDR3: CASTPRNKDSLRDTYEQYF

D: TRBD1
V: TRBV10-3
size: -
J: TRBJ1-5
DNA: TGTGCCACTGGGGACAGAAGCAATCAGCCCCAGCATTTT
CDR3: CATGDRSNQPQHF

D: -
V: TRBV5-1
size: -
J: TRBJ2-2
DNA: TGCGCCAGCAGCCCCGAGAGGGGGAACACCGGGGAGCTGTTTTTT
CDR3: CASSPERGNTGELFF